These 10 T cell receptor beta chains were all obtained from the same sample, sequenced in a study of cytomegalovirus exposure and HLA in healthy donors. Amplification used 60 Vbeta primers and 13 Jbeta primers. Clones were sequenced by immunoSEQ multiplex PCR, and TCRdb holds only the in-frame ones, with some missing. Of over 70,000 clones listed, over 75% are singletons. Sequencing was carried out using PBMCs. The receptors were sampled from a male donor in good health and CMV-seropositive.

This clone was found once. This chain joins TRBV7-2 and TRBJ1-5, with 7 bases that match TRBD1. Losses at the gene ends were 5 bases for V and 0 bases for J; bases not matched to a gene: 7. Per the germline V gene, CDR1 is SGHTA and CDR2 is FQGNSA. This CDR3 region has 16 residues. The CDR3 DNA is TGTGCCAGCAGCAGGGACAGTAAATCTAGCAATCAGCCCCAGCATTTT. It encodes CASSRDSKSSNQPQHF. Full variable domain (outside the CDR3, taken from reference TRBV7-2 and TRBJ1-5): GAGVSQSPSNKVTEKGKDVELRCDPISGHTALYWYRQSLGQGLEFLIYFQGNSAPDKSGLPSDRFSAERTGGSVSTLTIQRTQQEDSAVYLCASSRDSKSSNQPQHFGDGTRLSIL.

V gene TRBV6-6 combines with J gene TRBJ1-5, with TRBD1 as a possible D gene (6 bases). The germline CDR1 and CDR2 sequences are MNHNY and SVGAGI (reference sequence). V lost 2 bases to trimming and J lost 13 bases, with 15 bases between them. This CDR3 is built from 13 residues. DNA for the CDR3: TGTGCCAGCAGTTACCCGGGGACACCACTTCAGCATTTT. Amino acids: CASSYPGTPLQHF.

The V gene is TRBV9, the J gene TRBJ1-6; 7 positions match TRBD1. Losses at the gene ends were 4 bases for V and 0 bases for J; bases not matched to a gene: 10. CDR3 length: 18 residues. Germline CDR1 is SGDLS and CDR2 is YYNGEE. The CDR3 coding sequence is TGTGCCAGCAGCCCCGGAGGGGGCCGGAGCTCCTATAATTCACCCCTCCACTTT. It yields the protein CASSPGGGRSSYNSPLHF. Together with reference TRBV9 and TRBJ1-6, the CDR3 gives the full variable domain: DSGVTQTPKHLITATGQRVTLRCSPRSGDLSVYWYQQSLDQGLQFLIQYYNGEERAKGNILERFSAQQFPDLHSELNLSSLELGDSALYFCASSPGGGRSSYNSPLHFGNGTRLTVT.

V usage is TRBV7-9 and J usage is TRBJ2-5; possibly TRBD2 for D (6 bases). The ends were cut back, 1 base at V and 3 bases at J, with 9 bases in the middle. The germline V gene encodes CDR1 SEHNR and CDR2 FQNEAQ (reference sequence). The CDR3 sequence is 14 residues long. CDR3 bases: TGTGCCAGCAGCTTAGTGGAGGGAGAAGAGACCCAGTACTTC. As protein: CASSLVEGEETQYF.

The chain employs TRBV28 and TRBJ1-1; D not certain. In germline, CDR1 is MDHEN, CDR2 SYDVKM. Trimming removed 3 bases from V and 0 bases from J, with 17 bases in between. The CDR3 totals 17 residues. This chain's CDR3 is CASSLFGVPLMNTEAFF. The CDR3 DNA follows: TGTGCCAGCAGTTTGTTCGGGGTTCCTCTCATGAACACTGAAGCTTTCTTT.

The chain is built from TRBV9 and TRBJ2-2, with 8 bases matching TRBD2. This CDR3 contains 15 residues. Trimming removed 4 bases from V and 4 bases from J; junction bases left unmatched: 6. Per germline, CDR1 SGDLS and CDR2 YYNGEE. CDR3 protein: CASSPRLAITGELFF. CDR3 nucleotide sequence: TGTGCCAGCAGCCCGAGACTAGCGATCACCGGGGAGCTGTTTTTT.

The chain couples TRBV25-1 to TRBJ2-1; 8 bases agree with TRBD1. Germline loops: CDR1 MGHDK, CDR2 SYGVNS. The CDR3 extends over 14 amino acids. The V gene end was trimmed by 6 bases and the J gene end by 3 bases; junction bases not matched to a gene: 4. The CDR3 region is CASSAGQGYNEQFF. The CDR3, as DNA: TGTGCCAGCAGCGCCGGACAGGGCTACAATGAGCAGTTCTTC.

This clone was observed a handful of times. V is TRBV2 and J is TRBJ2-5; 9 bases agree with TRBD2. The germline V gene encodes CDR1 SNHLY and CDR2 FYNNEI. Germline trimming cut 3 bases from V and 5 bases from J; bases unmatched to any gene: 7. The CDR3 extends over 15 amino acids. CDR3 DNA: TGTGCCAGCAGTGAGGGCGGGAGGGTTATGGAGACCCAGTACTTC. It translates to CASSEGGRVMETQYF.

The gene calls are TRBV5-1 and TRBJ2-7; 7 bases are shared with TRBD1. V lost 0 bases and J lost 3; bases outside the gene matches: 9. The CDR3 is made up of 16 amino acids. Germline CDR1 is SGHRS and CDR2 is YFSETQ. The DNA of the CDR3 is TGCGCCAGCAGCTTGGGCTCGACAGGGTTAATCTACGAGCAGTACTTC. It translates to CASSLGSTGLIYEQYF.

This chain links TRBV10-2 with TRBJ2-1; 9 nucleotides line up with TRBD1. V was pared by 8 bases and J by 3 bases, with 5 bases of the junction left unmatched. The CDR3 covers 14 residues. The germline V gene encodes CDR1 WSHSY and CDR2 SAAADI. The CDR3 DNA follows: TGCGCCAGCCGCGGACAGGGGAGCTACAATGAGCAGTTCTTC. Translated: CASRGQGSYNEQFF.